The 8 T cell receptor beta chains given below trace back to one sample, sequenced in a study of blood T cells in healthy people across ages. A sample-barcoded 5' primer and a J-beta primer mix were used in a second PCR of roughly 6 to 12 cycles. TCRdb re-derived calls from the 5' RACE reads in MiXCR, one entry per CDR3 protein. The sample includes 750,000 to 850,000 distinct CDR3 sequences, 25% of them seen just once. The same specimen was also included in a second study, on T cells of mothers and their children.

Specimen: blood. Every receptor here comes from a boy aged 10-17 years in good health.

This clonotype showed up just a few times. The gene calls are TRBV2 and TRBJ2-5; D perhaps matches TRBD2 (5 bases). V was clipped by 6 bases and J by 5 bases, with 13 bases between them. The CDR3 totals 13 residues. Germline V gives CDR1 SNHLY, CDR2 FYNNEI. The CDR3 DNA reads as TGTGCCAGCAGGCTGACCCGCGGGGAGACCCAGTACTTC. Translation gives CASRLTRGETQYF.

The genes are TRBV7-8 and TRBJ1-2; 7 bases map to TRBD1. The CDR3 covers 15 residues. The trim removed 1 base at V and 6 bases at J, leaving 8 bases unmatched. The germline V gene encodes CDR1 SGHVS and CDR2 FQNEAQ. CDR3 loop: CASSLGRGTGDGYTF. The CDR3 bases are TGTGCCAGCAGCTTAGGTCGGGGAACAGGGGATGGCTACACCTTC.

V and J are TRBV6-2 or TRBV6-3 and TRBJ1-6, with 8 bases identical to TRBD1. J gave up 7 bases and V 0 bases, and 8 bases lay outside the gene matches. This CDR3 spans 17 amino acids. Per germline, CDR1 MNHEY and CDR2 SVGEGT. The DNA of the CDR3 is TGTGCCAGCAGTTACTCGAAGGGGACAGGTGGGAATTCACCCCTCCACTTT. Encoded protein: CASSYSKGTGGNSPLHF.

This clonotype came up a few times. The chain combines TRBV13 with TRBJ1-5, with D possibly TRBD1 on 6 matching bases. The ends were cut back, 5 bases at V and 3 bases at J, with 11 bases in the middle. In germline, CDR1 is PRHDT, CDR2 FYEKMQ (reference sequence). The CDR3 runs to 14 residues. CDR3 loop: CASSPGGINQPQHF. DNA of the CDR3: TGTGCCAGCAGCCCCGGGGGCATCAATCAGCCCCAGCATTTT. Drawing the rest from reference TRBV13 and TRBJ1-5, the complete variable domain is AAGVIQSPRHLIKEKRETATLKCYPIPRHDTVYWYQQGPGQDPQFLISFYEKMQSDKGSIPDRFSAQQFSDYHSELNMSSLELGDSALYFCASSPGGINQPQHFGDGTRLSIL.

The chain couples TRBV24-1 to TRBJ2-1; the D gene is possibly TRBD1 (6 bases). The CDR3 consists of 17 residues. V was pared by 3 bases and J by 4 bases, with 18 bases between. CDR1 and CDR2 (germline): KGHDR, SFDVKD. CDR3 nucleotide sequence: TGTGCCACCAGTGATAGGCAAAGGGGGTCTAGGTACAATGAGCAGTTCTTC. Encoded protein: CATSDRQRGSRYNEQFF.

The V call is TRBV4-3, the J call TRBJ1-5; possibly TRBD1 for D (6 bases). V shed 0 bases and J shed 1 base, with 16 bases lying between them. In germline, CDR1 is LGHNA, CDR2 YSLEER. CDR3 length: 18 residues. The CDR3 is CASSQDTGTHRSNQPQHF. CDR3 coding DNA: TGCGCCAGCAGCCAAGATACAGGGACTCACCGAAGCAATCAGCCCCAGCATTTT.

The gene calls are TRBV6-5 and TRBJ2-3; D remains ambiguous. Germline V gene data show CDR1 as MNHEY and CDR2 as SVGAGI. With 7 bases removed from V and 0 bases from J, the gap between germline ends came to 8 bases. The CDR3 spans 13 residues. CDR3 nucleotides: TGTGCCAGCACGTCCGCTAGCACAGATACGCAGTATTTT. Encoded protein: CASTSASTDTQYF.

This clonotype turned up a few times. The J gene is TRBJ2-3, the V gene TRBV24-1, with 11 bases identical to TRBD2. CDR1 is KGHDR and CDR2 is SFDVKD in the germline V gene. After removal of 1 base from V and 7 bases from J, the junction contained 6 bases not matched to a gene. The CDR3 spans 16 residues. CDR3 in amino acids: CATSDFSSGGSNTQYF. CDR3 DNA: TGTGCCACCAGTGATTTTTCTAGCGGGGGGTCGAATACGCAGTATTTT.